The rows below give T cell receptor beta chains drawn from one sample of a study of T-cell reconstitution after alpha-beta-depleted transplantation in children. TCRdb reprocessed the PCR reads via MiXCR and lists one record per CDR3 protein. The sample yields about 830,000 distinct CDR3 sequences, around 17% seen once. The source material was PBMCs, mostly from graft donor cells, sampled 360 days after TCRalphabeta/CD19-depleted stem cell transplant. The receptors were gathered from a male patient under 18 who had a stem cell transplant for acute lymphoblastic leukemia, so the T cells may come from the graft donor. Each CDR3 is given with its conserved first and last residue.

v_call	cdr3_aa
TRBV15	CATSRQGAIYNEQFF
TRBV11-2	CASSRQDNQPQHF
TRBV20-1	CSARGRSGTRGHNEQFF
TRBV7-2	CADRRDTNNSPLHF
TRBV7-8	CASSFLTGEFHEQFF
TRBV29-1	CSFAGVAHEQYF
TRBV6-1	CASSNRQGNYEQYF
TRBV5-5	CASSFNLQGVGYGYTF
TRBV18	CASPDLQGPNQPQHF
TRBV27	CASSRQGSGAQYF
TRBV9	CASSLTGREETQYF
TRBV10-2	CASSANGELFF
TRBV5-1	CASSPRGGSRTDTQYF
TRBV20-1	CSASPLAEPQETQYF
TRBV19	CASDSGTGPYEQYF
TRBV20-1	CSAPGLALGEQFF
TRBV10-2	CASRAGGGGELFF
TRBV12-3/TRBV12-4	CASSLVSAPYNEQFF
TRBV27	CASSLSPRESSYNEQFF
TRBV20-1	CSAKQETQYF
TRBV12-3/TRBV12-4	CASRGRGDNEKLFF
TRBV12-5	CASGFGPTRGEQFF
TRBV7-8	CASSHGLAGEEQFF
TRBV12-3/TRBV12-4	CASRRSTGLYSNQPQHF
TRBV5-1	CASSLGFQETQYF
TRBV12-3/TRBV12-4	CASSFGISKQFF
TRBV20-1	CSAREHPFRGDQPQHF
TRBV20-1	CSELAGNNEQFF
TRBV12-3/TRBV12-4	CASSRSGTSGRDYEQYF
TRBV20-1	CSARGTAAQVQPQHF
TRBV11-3	CASSLRRGEQFF
TRBV12-3/TRBV12-4	CASTFGLADPSSDEQYF
TRBV10-2	CASRARQGSQETQYF
TRBV5-1	CASSGLAGNEQFF
TRBV4-1	CASSQDRIRDRDLRLYEQYF
TRBV5-5	CASSFRGNEYLNTGELFF
TRBV5-1	CASYLAGSGETQYF
TRBV11-1	CASSLAGRFSYEQYF
TRBV12-5	CASGLGLQETQYF
TRBV10-3	CAISERSYEQYF
TRBV29-1	CSVGGLAVRETQYF
TRBV7-6	CASSLVGQGAEKLFF
TRBV7-3	CASSLGRGRGTEAFF
TRBV5-1	CASSSRSGPPQETQYF
TRBV6-5	CASSLGGSPAYEQYF
TRBV29-1	CSVDPSSNEQFF
TRBV7-6	CASSLTGTGGYEQYF
TRBV10-3	CAISESFSRGPYNEQFF